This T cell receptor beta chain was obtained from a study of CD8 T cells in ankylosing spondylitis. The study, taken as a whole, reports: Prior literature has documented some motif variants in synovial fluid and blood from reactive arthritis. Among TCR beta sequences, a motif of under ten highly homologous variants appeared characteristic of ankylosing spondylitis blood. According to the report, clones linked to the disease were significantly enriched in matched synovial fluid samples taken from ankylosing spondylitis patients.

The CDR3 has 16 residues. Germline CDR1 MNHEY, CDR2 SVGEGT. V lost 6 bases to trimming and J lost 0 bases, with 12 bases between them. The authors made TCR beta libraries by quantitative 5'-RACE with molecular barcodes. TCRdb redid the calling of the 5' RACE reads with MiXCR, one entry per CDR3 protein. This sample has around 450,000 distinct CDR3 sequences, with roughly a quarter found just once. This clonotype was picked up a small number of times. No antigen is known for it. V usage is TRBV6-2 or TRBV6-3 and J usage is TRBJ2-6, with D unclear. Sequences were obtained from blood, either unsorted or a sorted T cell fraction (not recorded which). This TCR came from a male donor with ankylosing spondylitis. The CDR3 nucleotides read TGTGCCAGCAGCCCCTCGCAGCCCTCTGGGGCCAACGTCCTGACTTTC. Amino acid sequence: CASSPSQPSGANVLTF.